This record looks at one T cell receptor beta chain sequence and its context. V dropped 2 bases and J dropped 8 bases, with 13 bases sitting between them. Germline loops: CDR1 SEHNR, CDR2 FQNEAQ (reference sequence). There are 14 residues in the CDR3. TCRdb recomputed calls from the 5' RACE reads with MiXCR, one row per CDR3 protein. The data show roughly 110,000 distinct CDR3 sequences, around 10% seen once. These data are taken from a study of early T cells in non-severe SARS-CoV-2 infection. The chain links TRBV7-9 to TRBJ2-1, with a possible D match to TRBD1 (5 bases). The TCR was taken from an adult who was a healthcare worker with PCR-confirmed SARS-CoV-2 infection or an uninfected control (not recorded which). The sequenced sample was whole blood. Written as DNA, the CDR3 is TGTGCCAGCAGCTTAAGGGCTCAAGGGGATGAGCAGTTCTTC. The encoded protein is CASSLRAQGDEQFF.